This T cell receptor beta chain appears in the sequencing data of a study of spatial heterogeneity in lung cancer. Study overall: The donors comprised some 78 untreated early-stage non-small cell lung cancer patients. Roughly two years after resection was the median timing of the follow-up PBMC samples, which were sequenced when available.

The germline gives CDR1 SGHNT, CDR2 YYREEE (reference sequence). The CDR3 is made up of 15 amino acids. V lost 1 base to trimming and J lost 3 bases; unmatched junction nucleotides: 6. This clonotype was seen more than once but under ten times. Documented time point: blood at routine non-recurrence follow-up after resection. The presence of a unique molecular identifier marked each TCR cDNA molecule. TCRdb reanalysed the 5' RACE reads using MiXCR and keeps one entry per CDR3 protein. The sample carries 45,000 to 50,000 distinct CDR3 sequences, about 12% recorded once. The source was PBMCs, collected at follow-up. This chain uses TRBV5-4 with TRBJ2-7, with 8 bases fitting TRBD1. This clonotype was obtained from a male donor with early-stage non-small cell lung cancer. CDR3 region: CASSLQQGDSYEQYF. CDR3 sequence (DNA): TGTGCCAGCAGCTTGCAACAGGGGGATAGCTACGAGCAGTACTTC. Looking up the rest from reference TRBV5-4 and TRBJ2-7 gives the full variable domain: ETGVTQSPTHLIKTRGQQVTLRCSSQSGHNTVSWYQQALGQGPQFIFQYYREEENGRGNFPPRFSGLQFPNYSSELNVNALELDDSALYLCASSLQQGDSYEQYFGPGTRLTVT.